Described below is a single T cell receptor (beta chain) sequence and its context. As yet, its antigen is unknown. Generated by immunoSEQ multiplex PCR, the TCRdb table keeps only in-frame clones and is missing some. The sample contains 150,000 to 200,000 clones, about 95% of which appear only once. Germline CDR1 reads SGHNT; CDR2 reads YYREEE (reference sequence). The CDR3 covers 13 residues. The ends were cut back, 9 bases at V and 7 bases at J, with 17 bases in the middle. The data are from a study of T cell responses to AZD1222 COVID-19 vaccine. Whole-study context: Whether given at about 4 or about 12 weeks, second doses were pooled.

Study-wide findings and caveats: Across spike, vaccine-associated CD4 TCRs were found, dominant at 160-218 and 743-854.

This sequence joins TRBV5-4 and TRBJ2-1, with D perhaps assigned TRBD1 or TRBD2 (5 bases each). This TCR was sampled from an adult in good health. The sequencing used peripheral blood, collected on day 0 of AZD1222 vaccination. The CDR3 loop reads CATTSGRVNEQFF. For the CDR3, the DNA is TGTGCCACGACGAGCGGCAGGGTGAATGAGCAGTTCTTC.